This section outlines one T cell receptor beta chain sequence together with its context. A single count supports this clone. Its target antigen remains unknown. No base quality values were provided; no much bigger clone lies one nucleotide off. TCRbeta CDR3 regions were amplified from genomic DNA using the immunoSEQ Assay, a bias-controlled multiplex PCR. Under the source paper's analysis protocol: The number of nucleated cells in each sample was estimated by amplification of reference gene primers within the assay. To quantify the absolute abundance of each unique TCRbeta CDR3 rearrangement, sequence reads were collapsed and filtered. For each sample, productive Simpson clonality was calculated by taking the square root of Simpson's diversity index across productive rearrangements. This immuneACCESS table, as held by TCRdb, lists in-frame sequences with V and J called but not all clones. Of the missing ones, under half trace to an unresolved V gene in checked studies; the others have no known cause. The DNA was the basis for D and trimming; V, J and clone size are from that table. This sample comprises 140,000 or so clones, roughly 83% of them detected only once. Around 5% of the sample comes from the top ten.

One collaborating source in Seattle enrolled patients during active infection and followed them longitudinally through the course of disease. Collaborating institutions collected whole blood in K2EDTA tubes following their own protocols. For TCRbeta analysis, collaborators shipped samples as frozen whole blood, isolated PBMCs, or DNA extracted from either of those sample types. The CDR3 holds 19 amino acids from the cysteine to the phenylalanine. Only the CDR3 DNA stays, 57 bases, in frame from base 1. V and J are trimmed by 1 base and 2 bases, and the gene matches miss 14 bases of the junction. CDR1 and CDR2 are read off the germline V gene as SGHTA and FQGNSA. These data originate in a study of blood T cell repertoires in COVID-19 (TCRdb year 2020). For context, the study as a whole: Samples from collaborators originated in the United States, Italy and Spain and spanned both the acute and convalescent phases of COVID-19. The prospective study material was composed of cDNA or gDNA derived from T cells, B-cell-depleted T cells, or PBMCs. The dataset comprised deeply sampled blood TCRbeta repertoires from subjects exposed to, actively infected with, or recovered from COVID-19. The repertoires were made available in a free public database intended to serve as a resource for research on the immune response to SARS-CoV-2. Samples came from the ongoing ImmuneRACE study (first 160 participants) plus 1,254 subjects from 6 global collaborators. Nearly every sample came with metadata listing a de-identified subject ID, COVID-19 status, age in years and sex. Where available, HLA class I and class II types were obtained from metadata supplied by the sample provider rather than from assay-based typing.

Broad study findings and their caveats: The amount of clinical and demographic metadata varied by source and participant and was provided uncurated.

Rearrangement joined TRBV7-2 to TRBJ2-5; 9 junctional bases match TRBD2. This TCR was sampled from a woman in her sixties or seventies with COVID-19, enrolled during active disease. What was sequenced was peripheral blood. The CDR3 has the sequence CASSLGVLAGRIVQETQYF. The sequence in DNA is TGTGCCAGCAGCTTAGGGGTCCTAGCGGGGCGGATTGTTCAAGAGACCCAGTACTTC.